These 29 T cell receptor beta chains share one sample of origin, sequenced in a study of T-cell reconstitution after alpha-beta-depleted transplantation in children. A TCRbeta library incorporating unique molecular identifiers was prepared. TCRdb reanalysed the PCR reads using MiXCR and keeps one entry per CDR3 protein. The sample has hundreds of thousands of distinct CDR3 sequences; over 10% are singletons. This specimen consisted of PBMCs, mostly from graft donor cells, obtained 360 days after TCRalphabeta/CD19-depleted stem cell transplant. These receptor sequences come from a male patient aged 10-17 years who had a stem cell transplant for acute myeloid leukemia, so the T cells may come from the graft donor.

The sample holds a few counts of this clonotype. This chain joins TRBV6-2 or TRBV6-3 and TRBJ2-5; TRBD1 or TRBD2 may be the D gene (6 bases each). Germline V gives CDR1 MNHEY, CDR2 SVGEGT. The CDR3 has 14 residues. The ends were cut back, 6 bases at V and 2 bases at J, with 13 bases in the middle. The CDR3 region is CASSPRGQQETQYF. DNA of the CDR3: TGTGCCAGCAGCCCGCGGGGACAACAAGAGACCCAGTACTTC.

This clonotype was recorded a few times. The chain couples TRBV20-1 to TRBJ1-5; D is ambiguous. The CDR3 length is 12 residues. From germline, CDR1 is DFQATT and CDR2 SNEGSKA (reference sequence). V lost 6 bases to trimming and J lost 1 base, with 7 bases between them. The CDR3 sequence: CSARPSNQPQHF. CDR3 bases: TGCAGTGCCCGACCGAGCAATCAGCCCCAGCATTTT.

A remark on this clonotype: The germline gene is not matched at one end of the junction; a read error may be the cause. This chain connects TRBV7-2 to TRBJ2-7; no definite D call. CDR3 length: 9 residues. Germline CDR1 and CDR2: SGHTA and FQGNSA. The CDR3 region has the DNA TGTGCCAGCAGCTTAGGGCTGGACTTC. This encodes CASSLGLDF.

The chain is built from TRBV19 and TRBJ2-1; TRBD2 matches 8 bases. V lost 7 bases and J lost 9; bases outside the gene matches: 14. This CDR3 contains 15 residues. Germline CDR1 LNHDA, CDR2 SQIVND (reference sequence). CDR3 DNA: TGTGCCAGTACGGCTAGCGGGTCCTCCACTTTTGAGCAGTTCTTC. Amino acids: CASTASGSSTFEQFF.

V is TRBV7-2 and J is TRBJ1-6, with D perhaps matching TRBD1 (5 bases). This CDR3 has 16 amino acids. Germline CDR1 is SGHTA and CDR2 is FQGNSA. V gave up 0 bases and J gave up 0 bases, with 6 bases separating them. The CDR3 bases are TGTGCCAGCAGCTTAGCGACAGCCTCCTATAATTCACCCCTCCACTTT. Protein sequence: CASSLATASYNSPLHF. Full variable domain (rest looked up from reference TRBV7-2 and TRBJ1-6): GAGVSQSPSNKVTEKGKDVELRCDPISGHTALYWYRQSLGQGLEFLIYFQGNSAPDKSGLPSDRFSAERTGGSVSTLTIQRTQQEDSAVYLCASSLATASYNSPLHFGNGTRLTVT.

This chain connects TRBV12-3 or TRBV12-4 to TRBJ2-1, with D possibly being TRBD1 (5 bases). V gave up 2 bases and J gave up 8 bases, with 10 bases separating them. The CDR3 is 13 residues long. CDR3 residues: CASSLLLGDEQFF. The CDR3 DNA reads as TGTGCCAGCAGTTTACTGCTAGGGGATGAGCAGTTCTTC.

This clonotype was seen many times. The V and J genes are TRBV4-3 and TRBJ2-3; 8 bases are a match to TRBD2. Germline loops: CDR1 LGHNA, CDR2 YSLEER. The CDR3 runs to 19 residues. V gave up 1 base and J gave up 2 bases; unmatched junction bases: 14. The CDR3 sequence is CASSQGRGSGLEITDTQYF. The CDR3 nucleotides are TGCGCCAGCAGCCAAGGCCGTGGGTCGGGACTAGAAATCACAGATACGCAGTATTTT.

This clonotype has at least ten counts. V usage is TRBV28 and J usage is TRBJ2-3; D is uncertain. The CDR3 is 16 residues long. Germline values: CDR1 MDHEN, CDR2 SYDVKM. V was shortened by 4 bases and J by 0 bases, with 14 bases between the two germline ends. CDR3 DNA: TGTGCCAGCAGTTCCCTACGGACCCTCAGCACAGATACGCAGTATTTT. Amino acid sequence: CASSSLRTLSTDTQYF.

The rearrangement joins TRBV4-3 to TRBJ1-4; D is ambiguous. The CDR3 loop spans 15 amino acids. Germline V gives CDR1 LGHNA, CDR2 YSLEER. V lost 1 base and J lost 3, with 9 bases in between. DNA for the CDR3: TGCGCCAGCAGCCAAGCGCTAGCTGCTAATGAAAAACTGTTTTTT. This encodes CASSQALAANEKLFF.

This clonotype was observed at least ten times. The chain links TRBV29-1 to TRBJ2-2, with 9 bases fitting TRBD1. V lost 3 bases to trimming and J lost 4 bases; unmatched junction nucleotides: 3. The CDR3 contains 14 residues. From germline, CDR1 is SQVTM and CDR2 ANQGSEA. CDR3 amino acids: CSVEKGQGTGELFF. In nucleotides, the CDR3 is TGCAGCGTTGAGAAGGGACAGGGCACCGGGGAGCTGTTTTTT.

This rearrangement joins TRBV29-1 to TRBJ2-1, with D possibly matching TRBD2 (7 bases). The germline gives CDR1 SQVTM, CDR2 ANQGSEA. Trimming took 7 bases from V and 6 from J, leaving 10 bases between them. The CDR3 is made up of 11 amino acids. The CDR3 loop reads CSGAGANEQFF. The DNA for the CDR3 is TGCAGCGGGGCGGGGGCCAATGAGCAGTTCTTC.

The chain has TRBV29-1 and TRBJ2-7; a weak D match, TRBD2 (6 bases). Between the trimmed V and J ends, which lost 4 bases and 0 bases, there was a span of 10 bases. From germline, CDR1 is SQVTM and CDR2 ANQGSEA. CDR3 length equals 13 residues. DNA for the CDR3: TGCAGCGTTGTTGCTAGCGTCTCCTACGAGCAGTACTTC. Its translation is CSVVASVSYEQYF.

The genes are TRBV5-1 and TRBJ1-1; D is perhaps TRBD1 (5 bases). CDR3 length: 18 amino acids. Germline V lookup: CDR1 SGHRS, CDR2 YFSETQ. The ends were cut back, 2 bases at V and 4 bases at J, with 24 bases in the middle. The CDR3, as DNA: TGCGCCAGCAGCTTCCTGGGGGGGTCCCTTGTAGGGAGCACTGAAGCTTTCTTT. It yields the protein CASSFLGGSLVGSTEAFF.

This clonotype was found a few times. The chain carries TRBV6-5 and TRBJ2-2; tentatively, D is TRBD1 or TRBD2 (5 bases each). The V gene's germline CDR1 is MNHEY and CDR2 SVGAGI. V gave up 2 bases and J gave up 6 bases, with 16 bases separating them. The CDR3 runs to 16 residues. The CDR3, as DNA: TGTGCCAGCAGTTACGAGGGGACCACAGGCCCCGGGGAGCTGTTTTTT. Translation: CASSYEGTTGPGELFF.

The V call is TRBV28, the J call TRBJ2-7, with TRBD2 as a possible D gene (5 bases). Germline values: CDR1 MDHEN, CDR2 SYDVKM. This CDR3 comprises 14 residues. Trimming pared 8 bases from V and 4 bases from J, leaving 18 bases between. The CDR3 DNA reads as TGTGCCAGCGTGAGGGCCGGGTGGAGGTACGAGCAGTACTTC. Translated: CASVRAGWRYEQYF.

In its sample, this clonotype was seen a few times. CDR3 loop: CASSLGILSNTEAFF. For the CDR3, the DNA is TGCGCCAGCAGCTTAGGGATTTTGTCGAACACTGAAGCTTTCTTT. The rearrangement uses TRBV5-1 and TRBJ1-1; D gene unclear. This CDR3 region has 15 residues. V was clipped by 2 bases and J by 1 base, with 12 bases between them. The germline V gene has CDR1 SGHRS and CDR2 YFSETQ.

This clonotype was counted only a few times. The CDR3 reads CASRLTSGRLSGLKQFF. DNA for the CDR3: TGCGCCAGCAGACTCACTAGCGGGAGGCTGTCTGGGCTTAAGCAGTTCTTC. The V and J genes are TRBV5-1 and TRBJ2-1; 12 nucleotides agree with TRBD2. V lost 5 bases to trimming and J lost 11 bases; unmatched junction nucleotides: 17. The CDR3 consists of 17 residues. Germline V gene lookup returns CDR1 SGHRS and CDR2 YFSETQ.

This clonotype showed up just a few times. This chain joins TRBV5-8 and TRBJ2-5; 9 bases fit TRBD2. With 3 bases clipped from V and 5 bases from J, the junction kept 11 bases outside the gene matches. This CDR3 region has 16 residues. Germline CDR1 SGHTS, CDR2 YDEGEE. CDR3 bases: TGTGCCAGCAGCTCCGGACTAGCGAACCCTGGGGAGACCCAGTACTTC. Residues: CASSSGLANPGETQYF.

A few counts support this clonotype. The chain recombines TRBV12-3 or TRBV12-4 with TRBJ1-1; D possibly corresponds to TRBD1 (5 bases). This CDR3 has 13 residues. Trimming stripped 3 bases from V and 3 bases from J, with 8 bases between. CDR3 residues: CASSLGEDTEAFF. The CDR3 DNA is TGTGCCAGCAGTTTGGGGGAAGACACTGAAGCTTTCTTT.

This clonotype was observed a few times. V is TRBV30 and J is TRBJ2-1; 8 nucleotides agree with TRBD2. V lost 1 base and J lost 7; bases outside the gene matches: 6. From germline, CDR1 is GTSNPN and CDR2 SVGIG (reference sequence). CDR3 length: 14 amino acids. In DNA form, the CDR3 reads TGTGCCTGGAGTGCGGGAGGGCCAGGGAATGAGCAGTTCTTC. It encodes CAWSAGGPGNEQFF.

The chain has TRBV18 and TRBJ2-7, with 7 bases aligning to TRBD1. V shed 4 bases and J 6 bases; nucleotides not matched to a gene: 15. The length of the CDR3 is 16 residues. Germline-derived CDR1 and CDR2 are KGHSH and LQKENI. CDR3 DNA sequence: TGTGCCAGCTCACGACAAGGGGGCTCCGGGTTCACCGAGCAGTACTTC. As protein: CASSRQGGSGFTEQYF.

The chain couples TRBV12-3 or TRBV12-4 to TRBJ2-2; D is possibly TRBD1 or TRBD2 (5 bases each). V dropped 4 bases and J dropped 6 bases, with 9 bases sitting between them. This CDR3 region has 13 residues. The CDR3 reads CASSYGTPGELFF. As DNA, the CDR3 is TGTGCCAGCAGTTACGGGACCCCCGGGGAGCTGTTTTTT.

This clonotype has a handful of counts. The gene calls are TRBV24-1 and TRBJ2-1, with unresolved D. The CDR3 consists of 15 residues. The V and J ends lost 1 base and 0 bases respectively, with 6 bases between them. CDR1 is KGHDR and CDR2 is SFDVKD in the germline V gene. For the CDR3, the DNA is TGTGCCACCAGTGATTTCCAGAGCTCCTACAATGAGCAGTTCTTC. Translation: CATSDFQSSYNEQFF.

There are a few counts of this clonotype. This chain connects TRBV28 to TRBJ2-1; TRBD2 might be the D (6 bases). CDR3 length equals 15 residues. The V gene lost 5 bases and the J gene lost 4 bases, with 15 bases spanning the gap. Per the germline V gene, CDR1 is MDHEN and CDR2 is SYDVKM. As DNA, the CDR3 is TGTGCCAGCAGTCCCCCTAGCGCCAGATACAATGAGCAGTTCTTC. Its translation: CASSPPSARYNEQFF.

The CDR3 spells CSASFIGTSYNEQFF. In DNA, the CDR3 is TGCAGTGCTAGTTTTATTGGGACTTCTTACAATGAGCAGTTCTTC. This chain connects TRBV20-1 to TRBJ2-1; possible D gene TRBD2, 6 bases. The germline gives CDR1 DFQATT, CDR2 SNEGSKA (reference sequence). V was clipped by 3 bases and J by 4 bases, with 16 bases between them. CDR3 length equals 15 residues.

There are many counts of this clonotype. The chain combines TRBV20-1 with TRBJ2-7, with no clear D. The V gene's germline CDR1 is DFQATT and CDR2 SNEGSKA (reference sequence). Trimming cost V 3 bases and J 2 bases, with 8 bases left between them. The CDR3 runs 12 residues. Here the CDR3 reads CSARRSTYEQYF. CDR3 DNA: TGCAGTGCTAGGAGAAGCACCTACGAGCAGTACTTC.

At least ten counts were recorded for this clonotype. The chain uses TRBV20-1 and TRBJ2-3; the match to TRBD2 covers 7 bases. The length of the CDR3 is 17 residues. Germline assignment: CDR1 DFQATT and CDR2 SNEGSKA (reference sequence). CDR3 loop: CSSVSGAAGVSADTQYF. The CDR3 bases are TGCAGCAGTGTAAGCGGGGCGGCGGGAGTATCGGCAGATACGCAGTATTTT.

This clonotype showed up just a few times. The gene calls are TRBV28 and TRBJ2-5; 8 bases line up with TRBD2. The germline CDR1 and CDR2 sequences are MDHEN and SYDVKM. Unmatched junction bases numbered 10, after V lost 7 bases and J lost 3 bases. CDR3 length: 15 amino acids. As DNA, the CDR3 is TGTGCCAGCACCTCGCGTAGCGGGATGGAAGAGACCCAGTACTTC. This sequence encodes CASTSRSGMEETQYF.

In this sample, this clonotype turned up a few times. V usage is TRBV12-3 or TRBV12-4 and J usage is TRBJ2-7; perhaps TRBD1 as D (6 bases). The CDR3 has 15 residues. V was trimmed by 4 bases and J by 2 bases, leaving 15 bases between them. The CDR3 DNA sequence: TGTGCCAGCAGTTATGGGGACATTTTCACCTACGAGCAGTACTTC. Its translation is CASSYGDIFTYEQYF.